This T cell receptor (beta chain) stems from a study of blood T cell repertoires in COVID-19. Whole-study context: T cells, B-cell-depleted T cells, or PBMCs supplied cDNA or gDNA.

This clone was seen only a few times. Generated by immunoSEQ multiplex PCR, the TCRdb table keeps only in-frame clones and is missing some. In the table there are over 70,000 clones, approximately 88% of which are singletons. In germline, CDR1 is PRHDT, CDR2 FYEKMQ (reference sequence). The CDR3 is made up of 16 amino acids. V lost 2 bases and J lost 10; bases outside the gene matches: 9. The chain carries TRBV13 and TRBJ1-6, with 9 positions matching TRBD1. The clonotype was recovered from a man older than 75 with acute or convalescent COVID-19. The material sequenced was peripheral blood. This CDR3 is CASSLRGQGKDSPLHF. DNA for the CDR3: TGTGCCAGCAGCTTAAGGGGACAGGGAAAAGACTCACCCCTCCACTTT.